The 24 T cell receptor beta chains reported below all come from one sample, sequenced in a study of cytomegalovirus exposure and HLA in healthy donors. Primers for the PCR totalled 60 Vbeta and 13 Jbeta. Assay used: immunoSEQ multiplex PCR; TCRdb lists only in-frame clones, some missing. This sample has about 140,000 clones, with roughly 79% found just once. The specimen was PBMCs. The receptor source for this set is a male donor in good health and CMV-seronegative.

The chain links TRBV5-1 to TRBJ1-2, with a weak D call TRBD1 (6 bases). Trimming removed 4 bases from V and 7 bases from J, with 17 bases in between. The CDR3 runs 14 residues. CDR1 is SGHRS and CDR2 is YFSETQ in the germline V gene. The CDR3 DNA reads TGCGCCAGCAGCCTGGGGGGGGGCGCGTCTGGCTACACCTTC. Its protein is CASSLGGGASGYTF.

The J gene is TRBJ1-1, the V gene TRBV7-9; D perhaps matches TRBD1 (5 bases). The germline V gene has CDR1 SEHNR and CDR2 FQNEAQ (reference sequence). V lost 1 base and J lost 2, with 14 bases in between. This CDR3 is built from 16 residues. In nucleotides, the CDR3 is TGTGCCAGCAGCTTAGGGGGCCCAGCCAGAAACACTGAAGCTTTCTTT. This encodes CASSLGGPARNTEAFF.

V usage is TRBV29-1 and J usage is TRBJ1-4; the match to TRBD1 covers 7 bases. This CDR3 is built from 12 residues. CDR1 and CDR2 (germline): SQVTM, ANQGSEA. Trimming took 8 bases from V and 7 from J; bases not matched to a gene: 7. The CDR3 protein is CSFRDSSEKLFF. The CDR3 DNA follows: TGCAGCTTCCGGGACAGTAGTGAAAAACTGTTTTTT.

The chain combines TRBV19 with TRBJ1-4; TRBD1 matches at 7 bases. CDR3 length: 15 amino acids. The V and J ends lost 6 bases and 2 bases, in that order; junction bases with no gene match: 6. CDR1 and CDR2 (germline): LNHDA, SQIVND (reference sequence). CDR3 sequence: CASRDRSGTNEKLFF. CDR3 nucleotides: TGTGCCAGTAGGGACAGGTCGGGGACTAATGAAAAACTGTTTTTT.

V gene TRBV9 combines with J gene TRBJ2-5, with D hard to call. The CDR3 is 15 residues long. Germline V gene data show CDR1 as SGDLS and CDR2 as YYNGEE. V dropped 1 base and J dropped 2 bases, with 12 bases sitting between them. The CDR3 region has the DNA TGTGCCAGCAGCGTAAGCCCGGCGGCTCAAGAGACCCAGTACTTC. Translating gives CASSVSPAAQETQYF.

This clone occurred once. The chain combines TRBV10-3 with TRBJ1-1; 7 nucleotides match TRBD1. V was pared by 2 bases and J by 2 bases, with 5 bases of the junction left unmatched. The CDR3 contains 15 residues. Germline CDR1 reads ENHRY; CDR2 reads SYGVKD. The CDR3 spells CAISEPGQINTEAFF. The CDR3, as DNA: TGTGCCATCAGTGAGCCGGGACAGATAAACACTGAAGCTTTCTTT.

V usage is TRBV9 and J usage is TRBJ1-2; no definite D call. The CDR3 has 13 residues. From germline, CDR1 is SGDLS and CDR2 YYNGEE. V lost 0 bases and J lost 8, with 11 bases in between. CDR3 protein: CASSVVSGRGYTF. The CDR3 bases are TGTGCCAGCAGCGTAGTGTCCGGGAGAGGCTACACCTTC.

The rearrangement links TRBV7-9 to TRBJ2-5; 9 bases are shared with TRBD2. Germline V gene data show CDR1 as SEHNR and CDR2 as FQNEAQ (reference sequence). This CDR3 spans 15 amino acids. Trimming at V came to 1 base and at J to 4 bases, leaving 4 bases not matched to a gene. The CDR3 region is CASSLGSGGLETQYF. The DNA of the CDR3 is TGTGCCAGCAGCTTAGGTAGCGGGGGATTAGAGACCCAGTACTTC.

This chain joins TRBV4-3 and TRBJ2-7, with a possible D match to TRBD2 (5 bases). Deletions cut 0 bases from V and 3 bases from J, with 15 bases between. The length of the CDR3 is 16 residues. CDR1 is LGHNA, CDR2 YSLEER, per germline. CDR3 DNA: TGCGCCAGCAGCCAAGATACGGGCCAGGACTTCTACGAGCAGTACTTC. Its translation is CASSQDTGQDFYEQYF.

V gene TRBV5-6 combines with J gene TRBJ1-4, with 9 nucleotides matching TRBD1. With 4 bases clipped from V and 8 bases from J, the junction kept 6 bases outside the gene matches. Germline lookup yields CDR1 SGHDT and CDR2 YYEEEE. This CDR3 comprises 14 residues. The CDR3 region is CASSRDRAGEKLFF. The CDR3 nucleotides are TGTGCCAGCAGCCGGGACAGGGCTGGGGAAAAACTGTTTTTT.

The V gene is TRBV10-3, the J gene TRBJ1-2; 8 bases agree with TRBD1. Germline loops: CDR1 ENHRY, CDR2 SYGVKD. The trim removed 3 bases at V and 5 bases at J, leaving 5 bases unmatched. CDR3 length: 14 amino acids. CDR3 sequence (DNA): TGTGCCATCAGTGATCCGCGACAGGGGTATGGCTACACCTTC. Residues: CAISDPRQGYGYTF.

This sequence joins TRBV30 and TRBJ1-2; D gene uncertain. Germline CDR1 GTSNPN, CDR2 SVGIG (reference sequence). The CDR3 consists of 11 residues. The V and J ends lost 3 bases and 8 bases respectively, with 10 bases between them. CDR3 nucleotides: TGTGCCTGGAGCTCGGTGTACGGCTACACCTTC. Encoded protein: CAWSSVYGYTF.

This clone appeared a single time. The chain has TRBV11-2 and TRBJ2-5; 7 nucleotides match TRBD1. The CDR3 spans 15 residues. In germline, CDR1 is SGHAT, CDR2 FQNNGV. Germline trimming cut 2 bases from V and 5 bases from J; bases unmatched to any gene: 8. The CDR3, as DNA: TGTGCCAGCAGCTTACCCACCCAAGGGGGCGAGACCCAGTACTTC. Protein: CASSLPTQGGETQYF.

The chain is built from TRBV2 and TRBJ1-2, with D perhaps matching TRBD1 (5 bases). The germline V gene has CDR1 SNHLY and CDR2 FYNNEI. The CDR3 consists of 16 residues. V was pared by 3 bases and J by 0 bases, with 14 bases between. The CDR3 sequence: CASSDVRPGTNYGYTF. CDR3 in DNA: TGTGCCAGCAGTGATGTCCGTCCAGGGACTAACTATGGCTACACCTTC.

The chain is built from TRBV30 and TRBJ2-2; 7 bases map to TRBD1. The germline V gene has CDR1 GTSNPN and CDR2 SVGIG (reference sequence). This CDR3 has 15 residues. Trimming cost V 2 bases and J 0 bases; bases outside gene matches: 3. The CDR3 sequence is CAWSLGTANTGELFF. CDR3 DNA: TGTGCCTGGAGTCTTGGGACAGCGAACACCGGGGAGCTGTTTTTT.

The V and J genes are TRBV6-4 and TRBJ1-2, with D tentatively TRBD1 (6 bases). Trimming left V 6 bases short and J 8 bases short, with 25 bases between. CDR1 is MRHNA and CDR2 is SNTAGT in the germline V gene. The CDR3 covers 16 residues. Here the CDR3 reads CASRPQGTYSIAGYTF. Here the CDR3 DNA reads TGTGCCAGCAGGCCTCAGGGGACGTATTCTATCGCAGGCTACACCTTC.

This clone showed up just once. The chain recombines TRBV9 with TRBJ1-2; 10 positions match TRBD1. The CDR3 runs to 16 residues. V shed 7 bases and J 7 bases; nucleotides not matched to a gene: 16. Germline-derived CDR1 and CDR2 are SGDLS and YYNGEE. CDR3 amino acids: CASRPGQGHLPFGYTF. As DNA, the CDR3 is TGTGCCAGCCGGCCGGGACAGGGGCACCTTCCCTTTGGCTACACCTTC.

Only one count was recorded for this clone. At one boundary the junction diverges from the germline segment, which might be a read error. The V call is TRBV5-1, the J call TRBJ1-1; D is ambiguous. CDR1 and CDR2 (germline): SGHRS, YFSETQ. The CDR3 consists of 13 residues. For the CDR3, the DNA is TGCGCCAGCAGCTTGCAGCGGAACACTAAAGCTTTCTTT. This encodes CASSLQRNTKAFF.

J is TRBJ2-3 and V is TRBV5-4; 10 nucleotides align to TRBD2. CDR3 length: 17 residues. Trimming took 3 bases from V and 2 from J; bases not matched to a gene: 9. Germline CDR1 is SGHNT and CDR2 is YYREEE (reference sequence). CDR3 bases: TGTGCCAGCAGCTATGTGTTAGCGGGGGGATTCACAGATACGCAGTATTTT. It is translated as CASSYVLAGGFTDTQYF.

This clone was recorded a few times. V is TRBV2 and J is TRBJ1-1, with D possibly being TRBD1 (6 bases). The CDR3 runs 13 residues. Germline V lookup: CDR1 SNHLY, CDR2 FYNNEI. Trimming shortened V by 11 bases and J by 0 bases, and 13 bases separated the two germline ends. The CDR3 nucleotides read TGTGCCGGCCGGACAGCCATGAACACTGAAGCTTTCTTT. Encoded protein: CAGRTAMNTEAFF. Based on the CDR3 plus reference TRBV2 and TRBJ1-1, the full variable domain is EPEVTQTPSHQVTQMGQEVILRCVPISNHLYFYWYRQILGQKVEFLVSFYNNEISEKSEIFDDQFSVERPDGSNFTLKIRSTKLEDSAMYFCAGRTAMNTEAFFGQGTRLTVV.

The J gene is TRBJ2-3, the V gene TRBV18, with 11 bases lining up with TRBD2. The CDR3 is made up of 16 amino acids. Germline values: CDR1 KGHSH, CDR2 LQKENI. The V gene end was trimmed by 1 base and the J gene end by 4 bases; junction bases not matched to a gene: 4. CDR3 loop: CASSPLAGGPSDTQYF. Written as DNA, the CDR3 is TGTGCCAGCTCACCACTAGCGGGGGGGCCTTCAGATACGCAGTATTTT.

The chain is built from TRBV7-8 and TRBJ1-2, with D possibly being TRBD1 (6 bases). The CDR3 contains 15 residues. Germline V gene data show CDR1 as SGHVS and CDR2 as FQNEAQ. Trimming removed 2 bases from V and 2 bases from J, with 12 bases in between. The CDR3 DNA is TGTGCCAGCAGCTTATATTGGACAGAGAACTATGGCTACACCTTC. Encoded protein: CASSLYWTENYGYTF.

The rearrangement links TRBV7-8 to TRBJ1-4, with D possibly matching TRBD1 (5 bases). This CDR3 has 15 residues. V gave up 2 bases and J gave up 8 bases, with 15 bases separating them. CDR1 SGHVS and CDR2 FQNEAQ come from the germline V gene. The CDR3 loop is CASSLSASRGEKLFF. CDR3 DNA sequence: TGTGCCAGCAGCTTATCGGCCTCTCGGGGGGAAAAACTGTTTTTT. The full variable domain, in which reference TRBV7-8 and TRBJ1-4 provide the parts outside the CDR3, is GAGVSQSPRYKVAKRGQDVALRCDPISGHVSLFWYQQALGQGPEFLTYFQNEAQLDKSGLPSDRFFAERPEGSVSTLKIQRTQQEDSAVYLCASSLSASRGEKLFFGSGTQLSVL.

The rearrangement uses TRBV7-9 and TRBJ1-6; D possibly corresponds to TRBD1 (5 bases). CDR1 and CDR2 from the germline V gene are SEHNR and FQNEAQ (reference sequence). This CDR3 has 13 residues. V was clipped by 8 bases and J by 7 bases, with 12 bases between them. CDR3 loop: CASGQGENSPLHF. In DNA form, the CDR3 reads TGTGCCAGCGGTCAGGGCGAAAATTCACCCCTCCACTTT.